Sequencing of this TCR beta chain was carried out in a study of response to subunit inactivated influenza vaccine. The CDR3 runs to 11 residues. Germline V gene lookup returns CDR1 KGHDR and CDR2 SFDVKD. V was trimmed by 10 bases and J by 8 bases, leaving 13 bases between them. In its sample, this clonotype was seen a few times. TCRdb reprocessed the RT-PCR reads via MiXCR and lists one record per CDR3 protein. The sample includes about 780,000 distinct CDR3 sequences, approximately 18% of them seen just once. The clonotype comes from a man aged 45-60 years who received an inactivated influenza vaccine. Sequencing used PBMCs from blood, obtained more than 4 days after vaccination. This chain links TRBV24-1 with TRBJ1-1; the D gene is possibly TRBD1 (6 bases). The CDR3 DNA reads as TGTGCCACGCGAACTGGGACAGAAGCTTTCTTT. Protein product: CATRTGTEAFF.